These 30 T cell receptor beta chains came from one sample sequenced in a study of T cell responses to AZD1222 COVID-19 vaccine. Generated by immunoSEQ multiplex PCR, the TCRdb table keeps only in-frame clones and is missing some. The sample yields around 70,000 clones, around 79% seen once. This specimen was peripheral blood, taken on day 0 of MenACWY control vaccination. The receptors here all came from an adult in good health.

This clone was seen only once. The CDR3, as DNA: TGTGCCAGCAGCCAAGCGGGCTACGAGCAGTACTTC. It codes for CASSQAGYEQYF. The chain is built from TRBV3-1 (or the pseudogene TRBV3-2) and TRBJ2-7; D gene unclear. The germline gives CDR1 LGHDT, CDR2 YNNKEL (reference sequence). Trimming removed 1 base at V and 3 bases at J, with 4 bases between. The CDR3 is 12 residues long.

CDR3 sequence: CASSLDRAEQYF. CDR3 sequence (DNA): TGTGCCAGCAGCTTAGACAGGGCCGAGCAGTACTTC. The chain employs TRBV5-4 and TRBJ2-7; 7 positions match TRBD1. Germline CDR1 and CDR2: SGHNT and YYREEE (reference sequence). J was trimmed by 6 bases and V by 2 bases; bases with no gene match: 2. This CDR3 region has 12 residues.

This clone was found once. The chain employs TRBV28 and TRBJ2-7; 10 nucleotides agree with TRBD2. The germline V gene has CDR1 MDHEN and CDR2 SYDVKM. The V and J ends lost 5 bases and 2 bases, in that order; junction bases with no gene match: 6. This CDR3 has 15 residues. The CDR3 sequence is CASSSPGLAPYEQYF. In DNA, the CDR3 is TGTGCCAGCAGTAGCCCGGGACTAGCGCCCTACGAGCAGTACTTC.

As regards this clone: Distinct nucleotide sequences in the sample also encode this CDR3. The J gene is TRBJ2-1, the V gene TRBV7-9; D possibly corresponds to TRBD1 (5 bases). The CDR3 has 13 residues. The V and J ends lost 7 bases and 3 bases respectively, with 10 bases between them. Germline values: CDR1 SEHNR, CDR2 FQNEAQ (reference sequence). This CDR3 reads CASTWGGYNEQFF. The DNA of the CDR3 is TGTGCCAGCACTTGGGGCGGCTACAATGAGCAGTTCTTC.

This clone was found a few times. The chain links TRBV5-5 to TRBJ1-3; D is unclear. Germline values: CDR1 SGHKS, CDR2 YYEKEE (reference sequence). Trimming removed 6 bases at V and 9 bases at J, with 19 bases between. The CDR3 has 14 amino acids. The CDR3 spells CASTRSVRNVTIYF. DNA for the CDR3: TGTGCCAGCACCCGGTCAGTCCGGAATGTCACCATATATTTT.

The CDR3 spells CASSPRKTGAAGELFF. CDR3 nucleotide sequence: TGTGCCAGCTCACCACGTAAGACAGGGGCCGCCGGGGAGCTGTTTTTT. V is TRBV18 and J is TRBJ2-2; 8 nucleotides agree with TRBD1. CDR1 is KGHSH and CDR2 is LQKENI in the germline V gene. The CDR3 consists of 16 residues. V dropped 1 base and J dropped 6; count of bases not matched to a gene: 7.

The CDR3, as DNA: TGTGCCAGCAGCCAAGATTACACTCCTCAGCCCCAGCATTTT. Residues: CASSQDYTPQPQHF. The chain has TRBV3-1 (or the pseudogene TRBV3-2) and TRBJ1-5; D uncertain. Germline V lookup: CDR1 LGHDT, CDR2 YNNKEL (reference sequence). The CDR3 is made up of 14 amino acids. V lost 0 bases and J lost 6, with 9 bases in between.

The chain is built from TRBV6-5 and TRBJ2-2; the D gene could be TRBD1 or TRBD2 (7 bases each). The CDR3 has 13 residues. The V gene lost 7 bases and the J gene lost 5 bases, with 11 bases spanning the gap. Germline-derived CDR1 and CDR2 are MNHEY and SVGAGI. As DNA, the CDR3 is TGTGCCAGCACCCAGGGGGGGACCGGGGAGCTGTTTTTT. Amino acid sequence: CASTQGGTGELFF.

This clone was seen a single time. The chain carries TRBV5-1 and TRBJ1-2, with 7 nucleotides matching TRBD1. This CDR3 is 14 amino acids long. J gave up 2 bases and V 2 bases, and 3 bases lay outside the gene matches. Germline V lookup: CDR1 SGHRS, CDR2 YFSETQ. The CDR3, as DNA: TGCGCCAGCAGCTTAGACAGGGCCAACTATGGCTACACCTTC. It is translated as CASSLDRANYGYTF. Together with reference TRBV5-1 and TRBJ1-2, the CDR3 gives the full variable domain: KAGVTQTPRYLIKTRGQQVTLSCSPISGHRSVSWYQQTPGQGLQFLFEYFSETQRNKGNFPGRFSGRQFSNSRSEMNVSTLELGDSALYLCASSLDRANYGYTFGSGTRLTVV.

The chain has TRBV9 and TRBJ2-1; perhaps TRBD1 as D (5 bases). The CDR3 runs to 15 residues. V shed 3 bases and J shed 8 bases, with 18 bases lying between them. Germline CDR1 is SGDLS and CDR2 is YYNGEE. Written as DNA, the CDR3 is TGTGCCAGCAGCGCCCTCGCCCAGGGCTGGGATGAGCAGTTCTTC. It codes for CASSALAQGWDEQFF.

To note about this clone: The same CDR3 also results from other DNA sequences found in this sample. This chain joins TRBV3-1 (or the pseudogene TRBV3-2) and TRBJ2-7; maybe TRBD2 (6 bases). V shed 0 bases and J shed 2 bases, with 8 bases lying between them. Germline loops: CDR1 LGHDT, CDR2 YNNKEL (reference sequence). The CDR3 has 14 residues. CDR3 sequence (DNA): TGTGCCAGCAGCCAAGATTCGGGGGCCTACGAGCAGTACTTC. This translates into CASSQDSGAYEQYF.

CDR3 sequence: CASSATARTDTQYF. The CDR3 DNA is TGTGCCAGCAGCGCCACGGCGAGGACAGATACGCAGTATTTT. The V and J genes are TRBV2 and TRBJ2-3; D is unresolved. There are 14 residues in the CDR3. Germline V gives CDR1 SNHLY, CDR2 FYNNEI. V dropped 6 bases and J dropped 3 bases, with 13 bases sitting between them.

This sequence joins TRBV9 and TRBJ2-7, with D perhaps TRBD1 or TRBD2 (5 bases each). Germline V gives CDR1 SGDLS, CDR2 YYNGEE. The CDR3 sequence is 14 residues long. V lost 0 bases, J lost 3 bases, and 10 bases lay in between. The CDR3 sequence is CASSVAGGGYEQYF. DNA of the CDR3: TGTGCCAGCAGCGTAGCCGGTGGGGGCTACGAGCAGTACTTC.

The chain links TRBV5-8 to TRBJ1-6; tentatively, D is TRBD1 (5 bases). The CDR3 length is 14 residues. CDR1 is SGHTS and CDR2 is YDEGEE in the germline V gene. The ends were cut back, 4 bases at V and 9 bases at J, with 14 bases in the middle. The CDR3 is CASSRDAGGSPLHF. The CDR3 DNA follows: TGTGCCAGCAGCCGGGACGCCGGGGGTTCACCCCTCCACTTT.

This clone has at least ten counts. The rearrangement uses TRBV29-1 and TRBJ1-1; 10 nucleotides line up with TRBD1. Trimming at V came to 6 bases and at J to 4 bases, leaving 8 bases not matched to a gene. CDR3 length equals 14 residues. CDR1 and CDR2 from the germline V gene are SQVTM and ANQGSEA. CDR3 loop: CSVESGQGTTEAFF. The CDR3 DNA reads TGCAGCGTAGAATCGGGACAGGGGACCACTGAAGCTTTCTTT.

The gene calls are TRBV19 and TRBJ1-2; the D is unclear. CDR3 size: 12 residues. Trimming cost V 4 bases and J 3 bases, with 6 bases left between them. CDR1 is LNHDA, CDR2 SQIVND, per germline (reference sequence). The CDR3 protein is CASSTEDYGYTF. The CDR3 bases are TGTGCCAGTAGTACGGAGGACTATGGCTACACCTTC.

The gene calls are TRBV6-6 and TRBJ2-7, with 10 nucleotides matching TRBD2. The germline V gene has CDR1 MNHNY and CDR2 SVGAGI (reference sequence). After removal of 6 bases from V and 4 bases from J, the junction contained 9 bases not matched to a gene. The CDR3 spans 15 residues. The CDR3 nucleotides read TGTGCCAGCAGATTTCTAGCGGGAGTCGGTTACGAGCAGTACTTC. Translation: CASRFLAGVGYEQYF.

The gene calls are TRBV30 and TRBJ1-2; 9 nucleotides line up with TRBD1. Germline CDR1 is GTSNPN and CDR2 is SVGIG (reference sequence). The CDR3 runs 13 residues. The J segment lost 2 bases and the V segment lost 6 bases, leaving 4 bases of the junction unmatched. The CDR3 loop is CACPGQGNYGYTF. The DNA for the CDR3 is TGTGCCTGCCCCGGACAGGGGAACTATGGCTACACCTTC.

The chain uses TRBV7-8 and TRBJ1-2; 8 nucleotides match TRBD1. After removal of 5 bases from V and 4 bases from J, the junction contained 12 bases not matched to a gene. Per germline, CDR1 SGHVS and CDR2 FQNEAQ. This CDR3 has 16 residues. The CDR3 loop reads CASSPRDRPGLYGYTF. The CDR3 bases are TGTGCCAGCAGCCCCCGGGACAGGCCAGGACTCTATGGCTACACCTTC.

The chain is built from TRBV7-9 and TRBJ1-2; D unclear. CDR1 is SEHNR and CDR2 is FQNEAQ in the germline V gene (reference sequence). V was pared by 1 base and J by 4 bases, with 16 bases between. The CDR3 spans 16 residues. The CDR3, as DNA: TGTGCCAGCAGCTTAGAGGTTGGAGGCGCTAGCTATGGCTACACCTTC. Protein sequence: CASSLEVGGASYGYTF. The full variable domain, rest sourced from reference TRBV7-9 and TRBJ1-2, is DTGVSQNPRHKITKRGQNVTFRCDPISEHNRLYWYRQTLGQGPEFLTYFQNEAQLEKSRLLSDRFSAERPKGSFSTLEIQRTEQGDSAMYLCASSLEVGGASYGYTFGSGTRLTVV.

The CDR3 nucleotides are TGTGCCAGCAGCCCGCTTATGAGCGGGAGCACAGATACGCAGTATTTT. It specifies CASSPLMSGSTDTQYF. The chain joins TRBV11-2 to TRBJ2-3; a possible D gene is TRBD2 (6 bases). This CDR3 comprises 16 residues. The V end lost 5 bases, the J end lost 0 bases, and 15 bases lay between the germline ends. Germline lookup yields CDR1 SGHAT and CDR2 FQNNGV.

This clone was seen a few times. The chain employs TRBV30 and TRBJ1-6; no firm D call. Per the germline V gene, CDR1 is GTSNPN and CDR2 is SVGIG (reference sequence). The CDR3 spans 13 residues. V lost 4 bases and J lost 7, with 11 bases in between. The CDR3 DNA sequence: TGTGCCTGGACGGAAAATCCGAATTCACCCCTCCACTTT. Its translation is CAWTENPNSPLHF.

This chain joins TRBV30 and TRBJ1-6; D gene uncertain. This CDR3 has 11 residues. The V gene's germline CDR1 is GTSNPN and CDR2 SVGIG (reference sequence). V was shortened by 2 bases and J by 8 bases, with 4 bases between the two germline ends. The CDR3 here is CAWSLHSPLHF. The CDR3, as DNA: TGTGCCTGGAGTTTACATTCACCCCTCCACTTT.

V and J are TRBV2 and TRBJ1-2; D not resolved. CDR1 SNHLY and CDR2 FYNNEI come from the germline V gene. The CDR3 loop spans 16 amino acids. Trimming shortened V by 0 bases and J by 1 base, and 12 bases separated the two germline ends. CDR3 sequence: CASSEALGWNNYGYTF. DNA for the CDR3: TGTGCCAGCAGTGAAGCGCTCGGGTGGAATAACTATGGCTACACCTTC.

This chain joins TRBV5-1 and TRBJ2-1, with unresolved D. V was pared by 0 bases and J by 7 bases, with 8 bases between. The CDR3 runs 13 residues. Germline loops: CDR1 SGHRS, CDR2 YFSETQ. This CDR3 reads CASSLGSENEQFF. As DNA, the CDR3 is TGCGCCAGCAGCTTGGGGTCGGAGAATGAGCAGTTCTTC.

In its sample, this clone was seen once. This chain links TRBV28 with TRBJ2-5, with D possibly TRBD2 on 5 matching bases. The V gene lost 7 bases and the J gene lost 8 bases, with 14 bases spanning the gap. Germline V gives CDR1 MDHEN, CDR2 SYDVKM. The CDR3 length is 12 residues. The CDR3 DNA sequence: TGTGCCAGCATGGCGGGCAAGAGAACCCAGTACTTC. It codes for CASMAGKRTQYF.

The CDR3 sequence: CASSLGQREQYF. CDR3 DNA: TGTGCCAGCAGCCTCGGACAGCGCGAGCAGTACTTC. The rearrangement joins TRBV7-8 to TRBJ2-7; D is possibly TRBD1 (6 bases). Germline CDR1 is SGHVS and CDR2 is FQNEAQ. This CDR3 contains 12 residues. Trimming left V 5 bases short and J 6 bases short, with 11 bases between.

The chain recombines TRBV5-1 with TRBJ2-6; weak D call: TRBD2 (5 bases). Germline V gene sequence: CDR1 SGHRS, CDR2 YFSETQ. V dropped 4 bases and J dropped 0 bases, with 8 bases sitting between them. The CDR3 is 15 amino acids. The CDR3 reads CASSIGSSGANVLTF. The CDR3 region has the DNA TGCGCCAGCAGCATAGGGAGCTCTGGGGCCAACGTCCTGACTTTC.

This rearrangement joins TRBV7-8 to TRBJ1-3; TRBD1 matches at 7 bases. V dropped 4 bases and J dropped 4; count of bases not matched to a gene: 13. The length of the CDR3 is 17 residues. Germline V gene lookup returns CDR1 SGHVS and CDR2 FQNEAQ. The CDR3 bases are TGTGCCAGCAGCTACCACAGGGGTGGGGGACGAGGAAACACCATATATTTT. Amino acids: CASSYHRGGGRGNTIYF.

This clone appeared a few times. This chain connects TRBV6-2 or TRBV6-3 to TRBJ2-5; maybe TRBD2 (7 bases). The CDR3 loop spans 14 amino acids. In germline, CDR1 is MNHEY, CDR2 SVGEGT. V was pared by 0 bases and J by 7 bases, with 12 bases between. The CDR3 DNA sequence: TGTGCCAGCAGTTACTCGACTAGCAGGGGGACCCAGTACTTC. This codes for CASSYSTSRGTQYF.